The T cell receptor (beta chain) under discussion was sequenced for a study of T cell changes during pregnancy in multiple sclerosis. This CDR3 contains 13 residues. The ends were cut back, 6 bases at V and 6 bases at J, with 11 bases in the middle. CDR1 is MNHEY, CDR2 SVGAGI, per germline. Clones were read by immunoSEQ multiplex PCR, and TCRdb kept only the in-frame ones, dropping some. Among 30,000 to 50,000 clones listed, 91% were seen once. V and J are TRBV6-5 and TRBJ1-4, with a possible D match to TRBD1 (5 bases). The receptor's source is a female donor in good health, enrolled as a control in a pregnancy study. The sample in question was CD4+ T cells from peripheral blood mononuclear cells, obtained in the third trimester of pregnancy. CDR3 protein: CASRPGGDEKLFF. The DNA for the CDR3 is TGTGCCAGCAGGCCGGGGGGGGATGAAAAACTGTTTTTT.